Listed here are 12 T cell receptor beta chains from one sample, sequenced in a study of post-analysis software for immune sequencing data. Overall study findings and caveats: Four or five TRBV segments, TRBV5-6, TRBV5-1 and TRBV20-1 among them, were found more frequent in patients than controls.

The TCR beta cDNA libraries carried unique molecular identifiers. Each CDR3 protein is one row after TCRdb ran MiXCR on the PCR reads. Of more than 500,000 distinct CDR3 sequences listed, around 36% are singletons. The antigens for these receptors are not known. Sequencing input: blood. These receptors originate from a girl aged 2 to 17 with multiple sclerosis.

The chain carries TRBV14 and TRBJ2-7; TRBD1 agrees at 7 bases. Germline V gives CDR1 SGHDN, CDR2 FVKESK. J gave up 3 bases and V 1 base, and 6 bases lay outside the gene matches. The CDR3 runs to 15 residues. CDR3 region: CASSQGQGVYYEQYF. The CDR3 nucleotides read TGTGCCAGCAGCCAAGGACAGGGAGTTTACTACGAGCAGTACTTC.

This clonotype occurred a few times. The chain joins TRBV20-1 to TRBJ2-2, with 8 bases lining up with TRBD2. The ends lost 6 bases at V and 5 bases at J; junction bases unmatched: 5. Looked up from germline, CDR1 is DFQATT and CDR2 is SNEGSKA (reference sequence). This CDR3 has 13 amino acids. The CDR3 nucleotides read TGCAGTGCGGCGGGAGGACGTACCGGGGAGCTGTTTTTT. It encodes CSAAGGRTGELFF.

Only a few counts were recorded for this clonotype. The chain has TRBV27 and TRBJ2-7; tentatively, D is TRBD1 or TRBD2 (5 bases each). This CDR3 spans 15 amino acids. Germline CDR1 and CDR2: MNHEY and SMNVEV (reference sequence). Trimming took off 2 bases at V and 7 bases at J, with 18 bases between the two ends. This chain's CDR3 is CASSLLARGGGEQYF. For the CDR3, the DNA is TGTGCCAGCAGTTTACTAGCCCGGGGCGGCGGTGAGCAGTACTTC.

The genes are TRBV27 and TRBJ2-5, with D unresolved. The closer fit of TRBJ2-7 to the DNA end suggests the J call may be wrong. CDR1 is MNHEY and CDR2 is SMNVEV in the germline V gene (reference sequence). The CDR3 spans 14 residues. CDR3 amino acids: CASSLNDRPYEQYF. In nucleotides, the CDR3 is TGTGCCAGCAGCCTAAACGACCGGCCCTACGAGCAGTACTTC.

This chain connects TRBV3-1 to TRBJ2-2; unclear D gene. The CDR3 is 14 amino acids. Trimming took 6 bases from V and 3 from J, leaving 11 bases between them. The germline V gene encodes CDR1 LGHDT and CDR2 YNNKEL (reference sequence). The CDR3 region has the DNA TGTGCCAGCAGTATGACTGGTTACACCGGGGAGCTGTTTTTT. Translated: CASSMTGYTGELFF.

This clonotype was counted a few times. The gene calls are TRBV6-5 and TRBJ1-1; D is ambiguous. Germline assignment: CDR1 MNHEY and CDR2 SVGAGI. The CDR3 extends over 15 amino acids. Trimming left V 4 bases short and J 0 bases short, with 12 bases between. The CDR3 nucleotides are TGTGCCAGCAGTTTGGGCCTTTACCTGAACACTGAAGCTTTCTTT. Amino acid sequence: CASSLGLYLNTEAFF.

The chain has TRBV20-1 and TRBJ1-6; D is uncertain. V was cut by 0 bases and J by 8 bases, with 11 bases left in between. The CDR3 spans 14 residues. Germline lookup yields CDR1 DFQATT and CDR2 SNEGSKA (reference sequence). The CDR3 reads CSARDFRSHSPLHF. The CDR3 DNA reads as TGCAGTGCTAGAGATTTCAGGAGTCATTCACCCCTCCACTTT.

This clonotype has just a few counts. The chain recombines TRBV5-1 with TRBJ1-1; D may be TRBD1 (5 bases). CDR1 SGHRS and CDR2 YFSETQ come from the germline V gene. Trimming stripped 5 bases from V and 11 bases from J, with 22 bases between. This CDR3 contains 14 residues. CDR3 DNA: TGCGCCAGCAGTTTGTTTGACAGCACCATGGATGCTTTCTTT. It translates to CASSLFDSTMDAFF.

This clonotype was detected a few times. The J gene is TRBJ2-4, the V gene TRBV20-1, with D possibly being TRBD1 (6 bases). The V end was cut by 6 bases, the J end by 8 bases, with 17 bases between. The CDR3 sequence is 13 residues long. Germline CDR1 is DFQATT and CDR2 is SNEGSKA (reference sequence). CDR3 in amino acids: CSADQGTSDIQYF. CDR3 DNA sequence: TGCAGTGCCGATCAGGGGACATCGGACATTCAGTACTTC.

The gene calls are TRBV24-1 and TRBJ2-3, with 8 nucleotides matching TRBD1. CDR1 is KGHDR, CDR2 SFDVKD, per germline. The CDR3 length is 16 residues. Trimming cost V 3 bases and J 3 bases; bases outside gene matches: 7. The CDR3 loop is CATSDPGQGMTDTQYF. Here the CDR3 DNA reads TGTGCCACCAGTGATCCTGGACAGGGTATGACAGATACGCAGTATTTT.

The chain combines TRBV5-1 with TRBJ2-1; D is perhaps TRBD2 (6 bases). The germline CDR1 and CDR2 sequences are SGHRS and YFSETQ. Trimming took off 2 bases at V and 8 bases at J, with 14 bases between the two ends. The length of the CDR3 is 14 residues. The CDR3 reads CASSFEGLVDEQFF. The CDR3 DNA sequence: TGCGCCAGCAGCTTTGAGGGACTGGTGGATGAGCAGTTCTTC.

This clonotype was counted between two and nine times. The rearrangement joins TRBV7-3 to TRBJ2-1, with TRBD2 matching over 16 bases. Unmatched junction bases numbered 14, after V lost 5 bases and J lost 1 base. Germline CDR1 is SGHTA and CDR2 is FQGTGA. This CDR3 contains 21 residues. The CDR3, as DNA: TGTGCCAGCAGCCCTAGGGGGGGCGGGACTAGCGGGGGGGCGTCCTACAATGAGCAGTTCTTC. Translated: CASSPRGGGTSGGASYNEQFF.